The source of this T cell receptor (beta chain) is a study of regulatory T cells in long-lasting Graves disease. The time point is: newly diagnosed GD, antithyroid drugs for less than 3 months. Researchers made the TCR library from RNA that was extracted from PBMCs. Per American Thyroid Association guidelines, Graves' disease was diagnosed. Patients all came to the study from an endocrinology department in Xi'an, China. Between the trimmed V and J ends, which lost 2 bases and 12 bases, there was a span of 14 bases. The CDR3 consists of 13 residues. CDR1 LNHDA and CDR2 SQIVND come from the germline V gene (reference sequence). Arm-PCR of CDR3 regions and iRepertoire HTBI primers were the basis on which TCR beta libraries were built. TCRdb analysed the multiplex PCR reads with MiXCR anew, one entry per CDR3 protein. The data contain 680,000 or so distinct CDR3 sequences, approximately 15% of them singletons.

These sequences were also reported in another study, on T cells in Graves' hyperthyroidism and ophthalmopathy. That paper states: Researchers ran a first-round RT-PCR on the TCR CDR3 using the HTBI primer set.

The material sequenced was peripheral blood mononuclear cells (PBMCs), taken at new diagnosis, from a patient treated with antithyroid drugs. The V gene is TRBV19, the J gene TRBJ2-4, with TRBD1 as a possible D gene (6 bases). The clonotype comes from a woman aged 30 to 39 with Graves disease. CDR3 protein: CASSIKTGPRQYF. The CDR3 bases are TGTGCCAGTAGTATAAAGACAGGCCCCCGTCAGTACTTC.